The source of this T cell receptor (beta chain) is a study of T cell responses to AZD1222 COVID-19 vaccine. Study-wide context: Pooled samples include second doses given at about 4 or 12 weeks. Overall study results and limits: Samples come after the peak T cell response, not at day 14. Receipt of two AZD1222 doses was followed by a rise in Spike-specific TCR breadth and depth. Possibly, clonal diversity was underestimated; donors were largely white British and included more females.

The CDR3 length is 13 residues. The germline V gene encodes CDR1 SSHAT and CDR2 FNYEAQ (reference sequence). Only in-frame clones appear in the TCRdb table, and some are missing; sequencing was by immunoSEQ multiplex PCR. Among over 40,000 clones listed, under 85% were seen once. With respect to this clone: Its antigen is currently unknown. A junction end diverges from the germline sequence, so it may reflect a read error.

The receptor comes from an adult in good health. The J gene is TRBJ2-7, the V gene TRBV7-7, with 7 bases fitting TRBD1. The starting material was peripheral blood, obtained on day 0 of AZD1222 vaccination. The CDR3 nucleotides read TGTGCTAGCAGCTTCGACAGGGCGGCTGAGCAGTACTTC. This codes for CASSFDRAAEQYF.